This is a list of T cell receptor beta chains from one sample in a study of blood T cell repertoires in COVID-19. TCRdb keeps only in-frame clones here, not all; method: immunoSEQ multiplex PCR. The data contain hundreds of thousands of clones, around 91% of them seen just once; the ten biggest clones take up 1%. The sample taken for sequencing was PBMCs or T cells enriched from blood (not recorded which). These receptors originate from a man between 18 and 29 years old who had recovered from COVID-19. Each CDR3 is given with its conserved first and last residue.

v_call cdr3_aa
TRBV5-8 CASSLFAGSGNTIYF
TRBV2 CASSGAVEDYGYTF
TRBV6-5 CASSYPPYYEQYF
TRBV6-5 CASSYSGQGLFF
TRBV5-6 CASSARDRYFGGTF
TRBV27 CASRGTTGSETQYF
TRBV4-2 CASSRNDPLDTYGYTF
TRBV20-1 CSASSQGVSYEQYF
TRBV10-1 CASSVYRVGGYTF
TRBV5-8 CASSSGRSTDTQYF
TRBV4-1 CASSQDLARFDEQFF
TRBV2 CASSGQGLGAFF
TRBV3-1/TRBV3-2 CASSQALAGGGNEQFF
TRBV28 CASNRSGTDAGNTIYF
TRBV20-1 CSAQRGVYTF
TRBV30 CACSGNYNEQFF
TRBV7-9 CASSSEVDTQYF
TRBV19 CASSSPRDSQETQYF
TRBV19 CASSVGGNYGYTF
TRBV10-3 CAISDLGGSSYEQYF
TRBV4-1 CASSQSPLAGPYNEQFF
TRBV12-3/TRBV12-4 CASSFGQGYEQYF
TRBV14 CASSTQENTEAFF
TRBV11-2 CASSLDLNGIDTEAFF
TRBV28 CASSFPRDRMNYEQYF
TRBV7-2 CASSPLIYYEQYF
TRBV5-1 CASSFGRTDVTEAFF
TRBV6-5 CASRAGTGGRYEQYF
TRBV27 CASGQGGSNTEAFF
TRBV6-5 CASSQTGFRYGYTF
TRBV30 CAWRKKQSMNTEAFF
TRBV12-2 CASRLFGVEGEQFF
TRBV7-2 CASRPGGSSYNEQFF
TRBV21-1 CAIQDNGLAGVWEQYF
TRBV28 CASSFQNSPLHF
TRBV18 CASSPPVSASSYNEQFF
TRBV2 CASSEASQGNQPQHF
TRBV19 CASSMTTSTTPVGYF
TRBV4-1 CASSQPPAYEQFF
TRBV6-1 CASSESRVAHGYTF
TRBV25-1 CASGQTRLREQFF
TRBV5-1 CASSLALAGVNYGYTF
TRBV19 CASSIWYLQGNTEAFF
TRBV6-5 CASSDTTGFSKHF
TRBV9 CASSATLLYGGDTGELFF
TRBV18 CASSPRGLNEKLFF
TRBV24-1 CATSDPDRRETQYF
TRBV6-5 CASQSHSSYEQYF